What follows is one T cell receptor (beta chain) and its context. The sample originates from a study of blood T cell repertoires in COVID-19. Turning to the study itself: Sites across the United States, Italy and Spain contributed samples from acute and convalescent COVID-19. T cells, B-cell-depleted T cells, or PBMCs provided the cDNA or gDNA that served as material.

Two consecutive negative NP/OP PCR tests, clearance, or resolved symptoms defined Cohort 3 recovery. The CDR3 runs to 15 residues. The ends lost 5 bases at V and 4 bases at J; junction bases unmatched: 5. Germline CDR1 MNHEY, CDR2 SVGAGI. In the study's own analysis: Reference gene primer amplification gave estimated nucleated cell counts. Clones were read by immunoSEQ multiplex PCR, and TCRdb kept only the in-frame ones, dropping some. Clone size and V and J calls were adopted from that table, with D and trimming inferred from the DNA. The sample carries over 200,000 clones, more than 80% recorded once.

Sequencing was done on a sample of PBMCs or T cells enriched from blood (not recorded which). The gene calls are TRBV6-5 and TRBJ2-1; 10 bases are a match to TRBD2. This clonotype originated in a man in his forties who had recovered from COVID-19. CDR3 in amino acids: CASSQREGYYNEQFF. CDR3 DNA sequence: TGTGCCAGCAGTCAGCGGGAGGGCTATTACAATGAGCAGTTCTTC.